In this sample, the clone carrying this T cell receptor beta chain turned up once. The CDR3 covers 12 residues. V gave up 6 bases and J gave up 8 bases, with 16 bases separating them. Germline V gene lookup returns CDR1 SQVTM and CDR2 ANQGSEA. The record originates from a study of glioma-infiltrating T cells after dendritic cell vaccination. Profiled with immunoSEQ multiplex PCR; TCRdb holds only in-frame clones, not every one. The table records fewer than 90,000 clones, around 83% of them present only once. Specified time point: after dendritic cell vaccination, including at tumor progression/relapse.

V and J are TRBV29-1 and TRBJ1-2; maybe TRBD1 (5 bases). The sequence was obtained from a human donor with glioblastoma. The sequences come from blood, collected after dendritic cell vaccination. The CDR3 loop reads CSVDWGVEGYTF. Written as DNA, the CDR3 is TGCAGCGTCGACTGGGGGGTGGAGGGCTACACCTTC. Complete variable domain (other parts from reference TRBV29-1 and TRBJ1-2): SAVISQKPSRDICQRGTSLTIQCQVDSQVTMMFWYRQQPGQSLTLIATANQGSEATYESGFVIDKFPISRPNLTFSTLTVSNMSPEDSSIYLCSVDWGVEGYTFGSGTRLTVV.